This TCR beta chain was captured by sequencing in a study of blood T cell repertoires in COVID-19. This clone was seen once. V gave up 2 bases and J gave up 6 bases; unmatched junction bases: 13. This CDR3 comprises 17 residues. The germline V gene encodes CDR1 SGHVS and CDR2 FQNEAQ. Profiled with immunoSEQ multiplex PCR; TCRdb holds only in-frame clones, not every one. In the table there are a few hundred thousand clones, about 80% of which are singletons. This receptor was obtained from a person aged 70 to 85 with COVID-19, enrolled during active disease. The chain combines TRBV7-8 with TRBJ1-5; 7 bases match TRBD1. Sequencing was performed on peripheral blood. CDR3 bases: TGTGCCAGCAGCTTAATCTCATGGACAGGCAGGGCTCAGCCCCAGCATTTT. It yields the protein CASSLISWTGRAQPQHF.